The 11 T cell receptor beta chains reported below all come from one sample, sequenced in a study of T cell clonality in common variable immunodeficiency. TCRdb's table, derived via immunoSEQ multiplex PCR, lists solely in-frame clones and lacks some. The record shows some 45,000 clones for this sample, with no singletons present. The sample was peripheral blood mononuclear cells. The receptor set was obtained from a person aged 18 to 69 in good health.

This clone was seen ten or more times. The sequenced fragment ends 3 residues before the CDR3 boundary, so the rest is inferred from the germline J gene. The gene calls are TRBV20-1 and TRBJ2-1; 8 nucleotides match TRBD2. Looked up from germline, CDR1 is DFQATT and CDR2 is SNEGSKA (reference sequence). J gave up 2 bases and V 7 bases, and 7 bases lay outside the gene matches. The CDR3 extends over 14 amino acids. The CDR3 DNA, read in part, is TGCAGTGTTACAGCGGGAGTAGCCTACAATGAG. Amino acid sequence: CSVTAGVAYNE. The entire CDR3 reads CSVTAGVAYNEQFF.

Worth noting for this clone: The read finishes 3 residues shy of the CDR3 end, and the germline J gene is used to complete it. The chain joins TRBV7-9 to TRBJ1-1; TRBD1 is a possible D gene (5 bases). The CDR3 contains 13 residues. Germline CDR1 SEHNR, CDR2 FQNEAQ (reference sequence). This chain's CDR3 is CASSSWPGTRAFF. The DNA read from the CDR3 is TGTGCCAGCAGCTCCTGGCCGGGGACTAGA.

The sample holds a few counts of this clone. The germline gene is not matched at one end of the junction; a read error may be the cause. The read comes to an end 3 residues before the CDR3 does, leaving the germline J gene to fill in the end. This sample also contains other DNA sequences that code for the same CDR3. The chain joins TRBV5-1 to TRBJ1-3; 9 bases line up with TRBD1. Per the germline V gene, CDR1 is SGHRS and CDR2 is YFSETQ. This CDR3 is built from 18 residues. Incomplete CDR3 DNA: TGCGCCAGCAGCTTAGCCGGGACAGGGTCGATGGGGGGAAACACA. The encoded protein is CASSLAGTGSMGGNT. The whole CDR3 is CASSLAGTGSMGGNTIYF.

This clone was picked up many times. The read stops 3 residues short of the end of the CDR3; the missing end is completed from the germline J gene. V gene TRBV18 combines with J gene TRBJ1-2; D remains unclear. Germline V lookup: CDR1 KGHSH, CDR2 LQKENI. Trimming took 3 bases from V and 4 from J, leaving 9 bases between them. This CDR3 has 13 amino acids. CDR3 sequence: CASSPPTGYGYTF. CDR3 bases read: TGTGCCAGCTCACCCCCGACGGGCTATGGC.

This clone was found many times. The observed sequence ends 3 residues before the CDR3 terminus, with the missing tail filled in from the germline J gene. This rearrangement joins TRBV2 to TRBJ2-2; a weak D match, TRBD2 (6 bases). This CDR3 contains 18 residues. V was clipped by 10 bases and J by 0 bases, with 24 bases between them. Germline assignment: CDR1 SNHLY and CDR2 FYNNEI. The CDR3 reads CAIPPGELDRANTGELFF. The DNA read from the CDR3 is TGTGCCATCCCCCCGGGGGAACTAGACCGAGCGAACACCGGGGAG.

Many counts were recorded for this clone. The CDR3 sequence: CASSLSDRGTQYF. The covered CDR3 bases are TGTGCCAGTAGTCTCTCGGACCGGGGTACG. The rearrangement uses TRBV19 and TRBJ2-3, with D perhaps matching TRBD2 (5 bases). Read sequence stops 3 residues before the CDR3 end, and the germline J gene provides the missing end. CDR3 size: 13 residues. The germline V gene has CDR1 LNHDA and CDR2 SQIVND (reference sequence). V was shortened by 5 bases and J by 8 bases, with 14 bases between the two germline ends.

A few counts support this clone. Possible read error: a much larger clone is one base away. The sequence runs out 3 residues before the end of the CDR3; the remainder is reconstructed from the germline J gene. V gene TRBV5-1 combines with J gene TRBJ2-4; TRBD2 agrees at 15 bases. This CDR3 spans 16 amino acids. The germline V gene encodes CDR1 SGHRS and CDR2 YFSETQ. CDR3 sequence reads: CASSGLAGGPGETQYF. The part of the CDR3 DNA that was read is TGCGCCAGCAGCGGACTAGCGGGAGGGCCGGGGGAGACT.

This clone was found many times. The CDR3 bases that were read are TGTGCCATCACTGGGGCGGCCGGAACTGAA. Translating gives CAITGAAGTE. The CDR3, in full, reads CAITGAAGTEAFF. The chain joins TRBV10-3 to TRBJ1-1; the D gene is possibly TRBD1 (5 bases). The read is 3 residues too short to cover the CDR3 end, so that end is filled in from the germline J gene. Trimming cost V 7 bases and J 5 bases, with 14 bases left between them. Looked up from germline, CDR1 is ENHRY and CDR2 is SYGVKD. The CDR3 has 13 amino acids.

This clone was seen ten or more times. The CDR3 end is not reached by the read, which stops 3 residues before it; the germline J gene fills it in. The rearrangement uses TRBV18 and TRBJ2-7; 8 positions agree with TRBD1. The CDR3 spans 16 residues. V shed 0 bases and J 3 bases; nucleotides not matched to a gene: 7. Germline V gene lookup returns CDR1 KGHSH and CDR2 LQKENI. This CDR3 is CASSPPSGTGRYEQYF. The CDR3 DNA, read in part, is TGTGCCAGCTCACCACCATCCGGGACAGGTCGCTACGAG.

This clone was recorded at least ten times. The read comes to an end 3 residues before the CDR3 does, leaving the germline J gene to fill in the end. This chain links TRBV2 with TRBJ2-5; TRBD2 aligns across 9 bases. CDR3 length: 17 residues. With 5 bases clipped from V and 2 bases from J, the junction kept 12 bases outside the gene matches. Germline assignment: CDR1 SNHLY and CDR2 FYNNEI. CDR3 bases read: TGTGCCAGCAGTCCCCCGGGACTAGCCGCGCGGCAAGAGACC. The encoded protein is CASSPPGLAARQET. The whole CDR3 is CASSPPGLAARQETQYF.

Many counts were recorded for this clone. The observed sequence ends 3 residues before the CDR3 terminus, with the missing tail filled in from the germline J gene. This sequence joins TRBV14 and TRBJ2-7; 7 nucleotides line up with TRBD1. The V gene's germline CDR1 is SGHDN and CDR2 FVKESK. The CDR3 sequence is 16 residues long. Trimming at V came to 3 bases and at J to 0 bases, leaving 8 bases not matched to a gene. The CDR3 bases that were read are TGTGCCAGCAGCCAGAGGACAGGTCTCCCCTCCTACGAG. This translates into CASSQRTGLPSYE. In full, the CDR3 is CASSQRTGLPSYEQYF. Combining the CDR3 with reference TRBV14 and TRBJ2-7 gives the whole variable domain EAGVTQFPSHSVIEKGQTVTLRCDPISGHDNLYWYRRVMGKEIKFLLHFVKESKQDESGMPNNRFLAERTGGTYSTLKVQPAELEDSGVYFCASSQRTGLPSYEQYFGPGTRLTVT.